The present entry profiles one TCR beta chain with its context. Authors' methods: Reference gene primer amplification gave estimated nucleated cell counts. Profiled with immunoSEQ multiplex PCR; TCRdb holds only in-frame clones, not every one. V and J calls and clone size follow that table, whereas D and trimming were derived from the DNA. The sample holds roughly 120,000 clones, over 75% seen once. There are 14 residues in the CDR3. Germline V CDR1 and CDR2: MNHEY, SVGAGI. V gave up 7 bases and J gave up 2 bases; unmatched junction bases: 7. This sample was included in a study of blood T cell repertoires in COVID-19. The overall study: Samples came from the United States, Italy and Spain, spanning acute and convalescent COVID-19. From T cells, B-cell-depleted T cells, or PBMCs came the material, which was cDNA or gDNA.

The chain couples TRBV6-5 to TRBJ1-1; 7 bases are shared with TRBD1. Sequencing was performed on peripheral blood. This TCR derives from a woman between 45 and 60 years old with acute or convalescent COVID-19. For the CDR3, the DNA is TGTGCCAGCACCCTAGGGACAGCAAACACTGAAGCTTTCTTT. It is translated as CASTLGTANTEAFF.